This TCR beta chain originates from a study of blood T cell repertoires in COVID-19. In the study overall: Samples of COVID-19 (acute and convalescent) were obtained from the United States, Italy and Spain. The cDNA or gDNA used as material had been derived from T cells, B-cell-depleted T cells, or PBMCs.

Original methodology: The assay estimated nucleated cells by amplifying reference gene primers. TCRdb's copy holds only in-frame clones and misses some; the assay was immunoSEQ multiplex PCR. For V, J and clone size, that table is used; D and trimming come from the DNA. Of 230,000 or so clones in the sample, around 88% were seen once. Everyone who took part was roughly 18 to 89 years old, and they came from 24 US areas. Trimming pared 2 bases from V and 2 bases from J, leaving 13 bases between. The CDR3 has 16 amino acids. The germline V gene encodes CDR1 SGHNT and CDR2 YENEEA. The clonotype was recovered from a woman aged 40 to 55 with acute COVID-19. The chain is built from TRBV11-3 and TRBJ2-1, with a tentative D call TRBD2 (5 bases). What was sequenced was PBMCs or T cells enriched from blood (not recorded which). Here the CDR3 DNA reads TGTGCCAGCAGCTTAAACCCAGCGGAGACCTACAATGAGCAGTTCTTC. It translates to CASSLNPAETYNEQFF.